The next 17 T cell receptor beta chains were all read from a single sample in a study of beta chain features in type 1 diabetes. The authors reverse transcribed all of the isolated RNA, so sequencing captured expressed TCRB transcripts. Profiled with immunoSEQ multiplex PCR; TCRdb holds only in-frame clones, not every one. The profile shows approximately 400,000 clones, less than 15% of them singletons. Sequencing was carried out using naive CD4+ T cells from blood. These receptor sequences come from a woman under 30 in good health.

This chain connects TRBV7-9 to TRBJ2-7; 8 positions match TRBD1. The CDR3 is 15 residues long. V lost 5 bases and J lost 3; bases outside the gene matches: 9. From germline, CDR1 is SEHNR and CDR2 FQNEAQ (reference sequence). The DNA of the CDR3 is TGTGCCAGCAGCATCGGGACAGGCCCTTTCTACGAGCAGTACTTC. Protein: CASSIGTGPFYEQYF.

The gene calls are TRBV15 and TRBJ2-3; the D gene is possibly TRBD1 (6 bases). This CDR3 has 15 residues. CDR1 and CDR2 from the germline V gene are LNHNV and YYDKDF (reference sequence). V was clipped by 1 base and J by 0 bases, with 8 bases between them. The CDR3 loop is CATSRGQDSTDTQYF. The CDR3 coding sequence is TGTGCCACCAGCAGAGGACAGGACAGCACAGATACGCAGTATTTT.

This rearrangement joins TRBV12-5 to TRBJ1-1; weak D call: TRBD1 (6 bases). V was cut by 8 bases and J by 8 bases, with 15 bases left in between. Germline CDR1 LGHNT, CDR2 FRNRAP. The CDR3 extends over 12 amino acids. In DNA form, the CDR3 reads TGTGCTAGTCACACAGGGATAGGCGAAGCTTTCTTT. Translation gives CASHTGIGEAFF.

This clone was recorded a few times. The chain has TRBV28 and TRBJ2-7, with no clear D. This CDR3 is 14 amino acids long. The V gene lost 2 bases and the J gene lost 2 bases, with 10 bases spanning the gap. Germline V lookup: CDR1 MDHEN, CDR2 SYDVKM. The CDR3 is CASSLPRSAYEQYF. The CDR3, as DNA: TGTGCCAGCAGTTTACCCCGGTCGGCCTACGAGCAGTACTTC.

The chain combines TRBV29-1 with TRBJ1-5; TRBD1 agrees at 7 bases. V trimming: 6 bases; J trimming: 3 bases; junction bases outside the gene matches: 5. From germline, CDR1 is SQVTM and CDR2 ANQGSEA. The length of the CDR3 is 13 residues. CDR3 nucleotide sequence: TGCAGCGTCCTACAGGGGTACAATCAGCCCCAGCATTTT. Translating gives CSVLQGYNQPQHF. The full variable domain, rest sourced from reference TRBV29-1 and TRBJ1-5, is SAVISQKPSRDICQRGTSLTIQCQVDSQVTMMFWYRQQPGQSLTLIATANQGSEATYESGFVIDKFPISRPNLTFSTLTVSNMSPEDSSIYLCSVLQGYNQPQHFGDGTRLSIL.

This clone has only a few counts. This sequence joins TRBV7-2 and TRBJ2-3; perhaps TRBD2 as D (5 bases). The CDR3 loop spans 12 amino acids. The ends were cut back, 4 bases at V and 9 bases at J, with 11 bases in the middle. Germline V gene lookup returns CDR1 SGHTA and CDR2 FQGNSA. CDR3 protein: CASSSSGGTQYF. For the CDR3, the DNA is TGTGCCAGCAGCTCCTCTGGCGGGACGCAGTATTTT.

This sequence joins TRBV9 and TRBJ2-5; 8 nucleotides line up with TRBD2. V gave up 4 bases and J gave up 5 bases; unmatched junction bases: 16. This CDR3 is built from 17 residues. In germline, CDR1 is SGDLS, CDR2 YYNGEE. CDR3 coding DNA: TGTGCCAGCAGCAACATACTGAGCGGGAGTAGGGAGGAGACCCAGTACTTC. Encoded protein: CASSNILSGSREETQYF.

This clone was seen a handful of times. The chain is built from TRBV19 and TRBJ2-7; D is uncertain. V lost 5 bases and J 1 base, leaving 12 bases between the germline ends. The CDR3 sequence is 14 residues long. Germline V gene data show CDR1 as LNHDA and CDR2 as SQIVND (reference sequence). CDR3 amino acids: CASSERRESYEQYF. The CDR3 coding sequence is TGTGCCAGTAGTGAAAGGAGAGAATCCTACGAGCAGTACTTC.

This clone was counted only a few times. This chain joins TRBV5-4 and TRBJ2-2; 8 bases line up with TRBD2. V shed 2 bases, J shed 4 bases, and the junction held 4 bases outside the gene matches. The CDR3 runs 15 residues. The germline gives CDR1 SGHNT, CDR2 YYREEE (reference sequence). CDR3 loop: CASSLGLAATGELFF. As DNA, the CDR3 is TGTGCCAGCAGCTTAGGACTAGCCGCCACCGGGGAGCTGTTTTTT.

The chain combines TRBV5-6 with TRBJ2-7, with 9 bases aligning to TRBD1. The V segment lost 3 bases and the J segment 4 bases; nucleotides outside the gene matches: 2. Germline-derived CDR1 and CDR2 are SGHDT and YYEEEE. The CDR3 sequence is 13 residues long. CDR3 amino acids: CASSWDRAYEQYF. CDR3 bases: TGTGCCAGCAGCTGGGACAGGGCTTACGAGCAGTACTTC.

J is TRBJ2-7 and V is TRBV7-6; D possibly corresponds to TRBD2 (5 bases). CDR1 and CDR2 from the germline V gene are SGHVS and FNYEAQ. The length of the CDR3 is 14 residues. Trimming took off 1 base at V and 7 bases at J, with 14 bases between the two ends. The CDR3 bases are TGTGCCAGCAGCTTAGGTAGAGGGCTGGGAGAGCAGTACTTC. Amino acid sequence: CASSLGRGLGEQYF. Based on the CDR3 plus reference TRBV7-6 and TRBJ2-7, the full variable domain is GAGVSQSPRYKVTKRGQDVALRCDPISGHVSLYWYRQALGQGPEFLTYFNYEAQQDKSGLPNDRFSAERPEGSISTLTIQRTEQRDSAMYRCASSLGRGLGEQYFGPGTRLTVT.

There are a few counts of this clone. The chain employs TRBV19 and TRBJ2-3; tentative D call: TRBD2 (5 bases). V lost 7 bases and J 5 bases, leaving 10 bases between the germline ends. The CDR3 covers 12 residues. Germline V gene data show CDR1 as LNHDA and CDR2 as SQIVND (reference sequence). The CDR3 protein is CASTRRGDTQYF. The CDR3 DNA reads as TGTGCCAGTACCCGACGGGGAGATACGCAGTATTTT.

V and J are TRBV28 and TRBJ2-5, with a weak D call TRBD1 (8 bases). Looked up from germline, CDR1 is MDHEN and CDR2 is SYDVKM. V was clipped by 4 bases and J by 4 bases, with 22 bases between them. The CDR3 sequence is 17 residues long. Here the CDR3 DNA reads TGTGCCAGCAGTTCCGCAATCGGTACAGGGGGGGGAGAGACCCAGTACTTC. Protein sequence: CASSSAIGTGGGETQYF. Full variable domain (missing parts from reference TRBV28 and TRBJ2-5): DVKVTQSSRYLVKRTGEKVFLECVQDMDHENMFWYRQDPGLGLRLIYFSYDVKMKEKGDIPEGYSVSREKKERFSLILESASTNQTSMYLCASSSAIGTGGGETQYFGPGTRLLVL.

The chain carries TRBV27 and TRBJ2-1, with 10 bases fitting TRBD2. CDR3 length: 15 amino acids. V shed 6 bases, J shed 3 bases, and the junction held 5 bases outside the gene matches. Germline assignment: CDR1 MNHEY and CDR2 SMNVEV (reference sequence). Here the CDR3 DNA reads TGTGCCAGCAGGGCCTGGACTAGCGGCTACAATGAGCAGTTCTTC. It is translated as CASRAWTSGYNEQFF.

The chain employs TRBV6-6 and TRBJ1-2; possible D gene TRBD1, 5 bases. Germline CDR1 is MNHNY and CDR2 is SVGAGI (reference sequence). The CDR3 runs 15 residues. The ends were cut back, 2 bases at V and 6 bases at J, with 16 bases in the middle. Here the CDR3 reads CASSYGGGAEDGYTF. The CDR3 nucleotides are TGTGCCAGCAGTTACGGTGGTGGGGCCGAAGATGGCTACACCTTC.

Only a few counts were recorded for this clone. The chain combines TRBV28 with TRBJ2-7; 8 positions agree with TRBD2. The CDR3 has 11 amino acids. V was pared by 8 bases and J by 13 bases, with 10 bases of the junction left unmatched. Germline CDR1 is MDHEN and CDR2 is SYDVKM. CDR3 nucleotide sequence: TGTGCCAGCCGAACTGCGGGAGGCGTTTACTTC. This translates into CASRTAGGVYF.

This clone was found a few times. The V call is TRBV5-8, the J call TRBJ1-2, with 9 bases lining up with TRBD1. CDR1 and CDR2 from the germline V gene are SGHTS and YDEGEE. With 4 bases clipped from V and 6 bases from J, the junction kept 4 bases outside the gene matches. This CDR3 region has 13 residues. The CDR3 reads CASSPTGGDGYTF. The CDR3 region has the DNA TGTGCCAGCAGCCCGACAGGGGGGGATGGCTACACCTTC.